These 29 T cell receptor beta chains were all obtained from the same sample, sequenced in a study of CD8+ T cells in alopecia areata listed by TCRdb under 2018. The library was generated by the immunoSEQ multiplex PCR assay. For TCR sequencing, RNA was extracted from every sample and reverse transcribed into cDNA to serve as template. TCRdb took this table from immuneACCESS and kept in-frame rearrangements with V and J called. Such tables lack part of the clones; where checked against another copy, unresolved V genes explain under half of the gap, and the rest is unexplained. Recorded for this sample are under 250,000 clones; around three fifths of them occurred a single time. 0.45% of the sample is in the top ten clones. This sample's time point label indicates: baseline before oral tofacitinib. The sequenced sample was CD4+ T cells sorted from blood, obtained at week 0. Receptors were obtained from a human donor with alopecia areata.

This chain's CDR3 is CASTPKGANYGYTF. CDR3 nucleotides: TGTGCCAGCACCCCGAAGGGAGCTAACTATGGCTACACCTTC. The chain recombines TRBV7-2 with TRBJ1-2; no firm D call. With 7 bases removed from V and 0 bases from J, the gap between germline ends came to 12 bases. The V gene's germline CDR1 is SGHTA and CDR2 FQGNSA. The CDR3 has 14 amino acids.

The chain joins TRBV6-1 to TRBJ2-3; D not resolved. Germline V lookup: CDR1 MNHNS, CDR2 SASEGT. V shed 4 bases and J shed 0 bases, with 11 bases lying between them. The CDR3 loop spans 15 amino acids. CDR3 region: CASSGRVSSTDTQYF. The CDR3, as DNA: TGTGCCAGCAGTGGCCGTGTCTCTAGCACAGATACGCAGTATTTT.

This chain uses TRBV6-5 with TRBJ2-7, with 8 bases aligning to TRBD1. Trimming took 6 bases from V and 5 from J; bases not matched to a gene: 6. The CDR3 consists of 13 residues. Germline values: CDR1 MNHEY, CDR2 SVGAGI. DNA of the CDR3: TGTGCCAGCAGCGGCCAGGGGGCGAACGAGCAGTACTTC. Translation: CASSGQGANEQYF.

This clone was found a few times. This sequence joins TRBV19 and TRBJ1-2; D not resolved. V was clipped by 5 bases and J by 8 bases, with 12 bases between them. Germline V gene lookup returns CDR1 LNHDA and CDR2 SQIVND (reference sequence). CDR3 size: 12 residues. Here the CDR3 reads CASSGGQYGYTF. CDR3 coding DNA: TGTGCCAGTAGTGGAGGGCAGTACGGCTACACCTTC.

The chain joins TRBV29-1 to TRBJ2-7, with D perhaps matching TRBD1 (5 bases). The V end lost 5 bases, the J end lost 5 bases, and 16 bases lay between the germline ends. The germline CDR1 and CDR2 sequences are SQVTM and ANQGSEA. This CDR3 is built from 13 residues. The CDR3 coding sequence is TGCAGCGTTTTGGGGCAGGGCTTCCACGAGCAGTACTTC. Translation: CSVLGQGFHEQYF.

The V call is TRBV30, the J call TRBJ2-7, with no clear D. Germline CDR1 reads GTSNPN; CDR2 reads SVGIG (reference sequence). V was pared by 0 bases and J by 7 bases, with 7 bases between. This CDR3 has 11 amino acids. CDR3 sequence reads: CAWSVLWEQYF. The DNA of the CDR3 is TGTGCCTGGAGTGTCCTCTGGGAGCAGTACTTC.

J is TRBJ1-5 and V is TRBV29-1, with 11 bases fitting TRBD1. V dropped 7 bases and J dropped 5; count of bases not matched to a gene: 10. The CDR3 covers 15 residues. The germline V gene has CDR1 SQVTM and CDR2 ANQGSEA. CDR3 loop: CSASTGTGGDQPQHF. The CDR3 DNA follows: TGCAGCGCTTCGACCGGGACAGGGGGGGATCAGCCCCAGCATTTT.

V is TRBV5-1 and J is TRBJ2-4, with D unclear. Germline lookup yields CDR1 SGHRS and CDR2 YFSETQ. Trimming stripped 4 bases from V and 3 bases from J, with 11 bases between. This CDR3 has 14 residues. CDR3 coding DNA: TGCGCCAGCAGCCCTCTGGGTGACAAAAACATTCAGTACTTC. This sequence encodes CASSPLGDKNIQYF.

The sample holds a few counts of this clone. The chain joins TRBV10-3 to TRBJ2-1; 12 nucleotides agree with TRBD2. CDR1 and CDR2 (germline): ENHRY, SYGVKD. This CDR3 is built from 13 residues. V was pared by 6 bases and J by 8 bases, with 2 bases of the junction left unmatched. CDR3 region: CAIRPSGGDEQFF. The CDR3 bases are TGTGCCATCAGGCCTAGCGGGGGGGATGAGCAGTTCTTC.

V gene TRBV29-1 combines with J gene TRBJ2-5; 12 positions agree with TRBD2. CDR3 length: 15 residues. Trimming cost V 8 bases and J 5 bases; bases outside gene matches: 12. Germline loops: CDR1 SQVTM, CDR2 ANQGSEA. CDR3 DNA: TGCAGCACCCAGAGGACTAGCGGGATCGTGGAGACCCAGTACTTC. This encodes CSTQRTSGIVETQYF.

The rearrangement joins TRBV6-6 to TRBJ1-2; no firm D call. The CDR3 is 14 amino acids. V lost 7 bases and J 3 bases, leaving 15 bases between the germline ends. Germline V gene lookup returns CDR1 MNHNY and CDR2 SVGAGI (reference sequence). The CDR3 reads CASILQPSHYGYTF. The CDR3, as DNA: TGTGCCAGCATCCTACAGCCTAGTCACTATGGCTACACCTTC.

In this sample, this clone turned up a few times. The chain combines TRBV12-5 with TRBJ2-1; D ambiguous. V lost 0 bases to trimming and J lost 9 bases, with 6 bases between them. The CDR3 is 12 residues long. Germline-derived CDR1 and CDR2 are LGHNT and FRNRAP. This chain's CDR3 is CASGLVASEQFF. CDR3 DNA: TGTGCTAGTGGTTTGGTAGCCAGTGAGCAGTTCTTC.

The chain uses TRBV2 and TRBJ1-1; no clear D. The V and J ends lost 2 bases and 1 base respectively, with 5 bases between them. Germline CDR1 SNHLY, CDR2 FYNNEI. CDR3 length: 13 residues. CDR3 sequence reads: CASSERKNTEAFF. The CDR3 DNA reads TGTGCCAGCAGTGAACGGAAGAACACTGAAGCTTTCTTT.

V gene TRBV19 combines with J gene TRBJ2-2; D might be TRBD1 (6 bases). The V gene's germline CDR1 is LNHDA and CDR2 SQIVND (reference sequence). The CDR3 covers 15 residues. Trimming removed 5 bases from V and 4 bases from J, with 14 bases in between. CDR3 DNA: TGTGCCAGTAGTTCCCCCACAGGGTTCACCGGGGAGCTGTTTTTT. It yields the protein CASSSPTGFTGELFF.

The gene calls are TRBV7-2 and TRBJ2-7, with D possibly TRBD1 on 6 matching bases. V lost 1 base and J lost 4, with 8 bases in between. Germline V gene data show CDR1 as SGHTA and CDR2 as FQGNSA. CDR3 length equals 13 residues. CDR3 DNA sequence: TGTGCCAGCAGCTTAGGGACAGCGTACGAGCAGTACTTC. It yields the protein CASSLGTAYEQYF. The variable domain in full, completed from reference TRBV7-2 and TRBJ2-7, reads GAGVSQSPSNKVTEKGKDVELRCDPISGHTALYWYRQSLGQGLEFLIYFQGNSAPDKSGLPSDRFSAERTGGSVSTLTIQRTQQEDSAVYLCASSLGTAYEQYFGPGTRLTVT.

V is TRBV10-3 and J is TRBJ2-3, with TRBD2 matching 10 bases. Looked up from germline, CDR1 is ENHRY and CDR2 is SYGVKD. The CDR3 is 15 residues long. The junction had 7 bases not matched to a gene; V was cut back by 8 bases and J by 2 bases. The DNA of the CDR3 is TGTGCCATCCGGCCTAGCGGGAGAAACACAGATACGCAGTATTTT. This translates into CAIRPSGRNTDTQYF.

V gene TRBV2 combines with J gene TRBJ2-3; the D is unclear. The CDR3 runs to 12 residues. In germline, CDR1 is SNHLY, CDR2 FYNNEI. Trimming shortened V by 4 bases and J by 2 bases, and 4 bases separated the two germline ends. This chain's CDR3 is CASSGTTDTQYF. The CDR3 DNA reads TGTGCCAGCAGTGGCACCACAGATACGCAGTATTTT. Full variable domain (missing parts from reference TRBV2 and TRBJ2-3): EPEVTQTPSHQVTQMGQEVILRCVPISNHLYFYWYRQILGQKVEFLVSFYNNEISEKSEIFDDQFSVERPDGSNFTLKIRSTKLEDSAMYFCASSGTTDTQYFGPGTRLTVL.

The chain has TRBV28 and TRBJ2-5; the D gene is possibly TRBD2 (5 bases). The CDR3 extends over 12 amino acids. Germline V lookup: CDR1 MDHEN, CDR2 SYDVKM. The V end lost 4 bases, the J end lost 6 bases, and 9 bases lay between the germline ends. CDR3 residues: CASSSGLKTQYF. The CDR3 DNA reads TGTGCCAGCAGTTCAGGACTGAAGACCCAGTACTTC. Combining the CDR3 with reference TRBV28 and TRBJ2-5 gives the whole variable domain DVKVTQSSRYLVKRTGEKVFLECVQDMDHENMFWYRQDPGLGLRLIYFSYDVKMKEKGDIPEGYSVSREKKERFSLILESASTNQTSMYLCASSSGLKTQYFGPGTRLLVL.

The rearrangement joins TRBV14 to TRBJ2-7; 7 bases agree with TRBD1. V trimming: 4 bases; J trimming: 1 base; junction bases outside the gene matches: 10. There are 16 residues in the CDR3. Germline V gene data show CDR1 as SGHDN and CDR2 as FVKESK. CDR3 bases: TGTGCCAGCAGCCCAGGGGGATGGCAGAGTTCCTACGAGCAGTACTTC. Its protein is CASSPGGWQSSYEQYF.

With regard to this clone: Its ends do not fully match the called genes, so a read error is possible. The chain uses TRBV30 and TRBJ1-6; D may be TRBD1 (5 bases). This CDR3 spans 15 amino acids. The germline CDR1 and CDR2 sequences are GTSNPN and SVGIG (reference sequence). CDR3 protein: CAWREPGPYSSPLHF. Written as DNA, the CDR3 is TGTGCCTGGAGGGAGCCGGGACCCTATAGTTCACCCCTCCACTTT. Together with reference TRBV30 and TRBJ1-6, the CDR3 gives the full variable domain: SQTIHQWPATLVQPVGSPLSLECTVEGTSNPNLYWYRQAAGRGLQLLFYSVGIGQISSEVPQNLSASRPQDRQFILSSKKLLLSDSGFYLCAWREPGPYSSPLHFGNGTRLTVT.

The V gene is TRBV5-4, the J gene TRBJ2-3; D uncertain. This CDR3 spans 11 amino acids. Trimming pared 2 bases from V and 9 bases from J, leaving 7 bases between. CDR1 is SGHNT, CDR2 YYREEE, per germline (reference sequence). This CDR3 reads CASSFGWTQYF. The CDR3 bases are TGTGCCAGCAGCTTCGGCTGGACGCAGTATTTT.

This clone turned up a few times. V gene TRBV20-1 combines with J gene TRBJ2-3; no reliable D call. CDR1 is DFQATT and CDR2 is SNEGSKA in the germline V gene (reference sequence). CDR3 length equals 10 residues. Trimming stripped 4 bases from V and 7 bases from J, with 6 bases between. CDR3 in DNA: TGCAGTGCTACAGCGTATACGCAGTATTTT. This sequence encodes CSATAYTQYF.

The chain links TRBV9 to TRBJ1-1, with D perhaps matching TRBD1 (6 bases). There are 14 residues in the CDR3. V was trimmed by 0 bases and J by 3 bases, leaving 9 bases between them. Germline CDR1 is SGDLS and CDR2 is YYNGEE. In DNA, the CDR3 is TGTGCCAGCAGCGTAGGCCCAGGGGACACTGAAGCTTTCTTT. Amino acids: CASSVGPGDTEAFF.

This clone was recorded once. CDR3 sequence reads: CASSSTLKALAFF. CDR3 DNA: TGTGCCAGCAGCTCTACCTTAAAGGCTTTGGCTTTCTTT. V is TRBV7-2 and J is TRBJ1-1; no definite D call. The CDR3 consists of 13 residues. Germline V gene lookup returns CDR1 SGHTA and CDR2 FQGNSA. Trimming removed 4 bases at V and 11 bases at J, with 17 bases between. Based on the CDR3 plus reference TRBV7-2 and TRBJ1-1, the full variable domain is GAGVSQSPSNKVTEKGKDVELRCDPISGHTALYWYRQSLGQGLEFLIYFQGNSAPDKSGLPSDRFSAERTGGSVSTLTIQRTQQEDSAVYLCASSSTLKALAFFGQGTRLTVV.

The chain links TRBV7-9 to TRBJ2-3; TRBD1 agrees at 7 bases. The trim removed 5 bases at V and 9 bases at J, leaving 11 bases unmatched. This CDR3 comprises 14 residues. Germline CDR1 and CDR2: SEHNR and FQNEAQ (reference sequence). The CDR3 DNA reads TGTGCCAGCAGCCAAAGAGAGGGGGCTCGCACGCAGTATTTT. This translates into CASSQREGARTQYF. Using reference TRBV7-9 and TRBJ2-3 for the parts outside the CDR3, the full variable domain is DTGVSQNPRHKITKRGQNVTFRCDPISEHNRLYWYRQTLGQGPEFLTYFQNEAQLEKSRLLSDRFSAERPKGSFSTLEIQRTEQGDSAMYLCASSQREGARTQYFGPGTRLTVL.

The chain uses TRBV27 and TRBJ2-3; 9 nucleotides line up with TRBD1. V shed 9 bases and J 3 bases; nucleotides not matched to a gene: 4. Germline values: CDR1 MNHEY, CDR2 SMNVEV (reference sequence). The CDR3 consists of 13 residues. DNA for the CDR3: TGTGCCAGTACGGGACAGGGAACAGATACGCAGTATTTT. Translated: CASTGQGTDTQYF.

The chain employs TRBV29-1 and TRBJ1-4; TRBD1 aligns across 10 bases. In germline, CDR1 is SQVTM, CDR2 ANQGSEA. This CDR3 is built from 16 residues. J lost 8 bases, V lost 4 bases, and 13 bases had no gene match. For the CDR3, the DNA is TGCAGCGTTGCCAATTATCCGGGACAGGGGAGAGAAAAACTGTTTTTT. Its translation is CSVANYPGQGREKLFF.

This clone appeared many times. DNA of the CDR3: TGTGCCAGTAGCCAAGGGGGCTTACAGCCCCAGCATTTT. Protein: CASSQGGLQPQHF. J is TRBJ1-5 and V is TRBV19; TRBD1 agrees at 7 bases. CDR3 length: 13 residues. Germline loops: CDR1 LNHDA, CDR2 SQIVND (reference sequence). V dropped 6 bases and J dropped 7; count of bases not matched to a gene: 6.

This clone was observed a handful of times. Within the sample, other DNA sequences also encode this same CDR3. The CDR3 loop is CAMESSEAFF. CDR3 nucleotides: TGTGCCATGGAGTCATCTGAAGCTTTCTTT. This sequence joins TRBV30 and TRBJ1-1; no firm D call. From germline, CDR1 is GTSNPN and CDR2 SVGIG (reference sequence). The CDR3 length is 10 residues. Trimming pared 8 bases from V and 6 bases from J, leaving 10 bases between.